This TCR beta chain was sequenced for a study of T cells in Graves' hyperthyroidism and ophthalmopathy (dated by TCRdb to the late 2010s). Concerning the study at large: Peripheral blood was collected at initial diagnosis, before any treatment. Following sampling, methimazole starting at 30 mg daily was given to hyperthyroidism patients, and high-dose intravenous methylprednisolone was given to ophthalmopathy patients. TCR Vbeta CDR3 sequencing of approximately 140 peripheral blood samples (about 45 ophthalmopathy, around 80 hyperthyroidism and approximately 17 progressor patients) is reported in the paper. The approximately 100 discovery patients were divided at random into training and test sets in a 7:3 ratio. Prospective prediction of ophthalmopathy was tested in an independent validation cohort consisting of 18 hyperthyroidism patients and over 15 patients who later progressed to ophthalmopathy. In addition, the study compared T-cell repertoires in thyroid tissue and in blood from six Graves' hyperthyroidism patients. A discovery cohort of approximately 100 patients, roughly 43 with Graves' ophthalmopathy and fewer than 65 with stable Graves' hyperthyroidism, was used to find distinguishing TCR V-J signatures.

The junction shows trimming of 3 bases on V and 5 bases on J, plus 16 bases between the germline ends. The germline V gene (reference sequence) gives CDR1 as DFQATT and CDR2 as SNEGSKA. The CDR3 runs 14 residues from the cysteine to the phenylalanine. The sequence is cut down to CDR3 DNA, 42 bases in frame from base 1. This clonotype occurred many times. Its recognized antigen is unknown. One base away there is no much larger clone; base qualities are not given. Study-level results and caveats: Ophthalmopathy was separated from stable hyperthyroidism by a 13 V-J signature model, with about 88% sensitivity and about 81% specificity obtained in cross-validation and 80%/75% obtained in testing. Sample size was not statistically predetermined, and investigators were not blinded to group allocation. Most expanded thyroid clonotypes (frequency above 0.001) were also found in blood, which suggests that blood repertoires may mirror thyroid immune responses. In validation, the model predicted progression to ophthalmopathy a median of about 6.8 months before onset, with around 70% sensitivity and about 72% specificity.

The TCR beta CDR3 regions were amplified from the RNA transcripts. For the first round of RT-PCR on the TCR CDR3, the HTBI primer set was used together with the Qiagen OneStep RT-PCR kit. Libraries were constructed in a second round of multiplex PCR, after which size selection and purification were carried out. Paired-end sequencing of the libraries was performed with 100 bp reads on an Illumina HiSeq2000. The study's processing was this. SOAPnuke was used to process the raw data, throwing out any read that contained adapters or uncalled bases, had a mean Phred below 15, or lacked an exact constant-primer or identifier match. High-quality paired reads were merged with COPE v1.2.5, and unique nucleotide sequences were defined as clonotypes. MiTCR v1.1 was used to align the clonotypes against IMGT TRBV, TRBD and TRBJ reference segments. The analysis was restricted to V-J combinations with a frequency above 0.0001, which together covered 99% to 99.2% of the repertoires. The TCS score was defined as the ratio of F50 (clonal expansion) to E x V (chaos), calculated using BLOSUM62-based TCRdist between CDR3 peptides within each V-J. Welch's t-statistics and random forest reduced around 550 V-J features to about 12, which were used in a naive Bayes classifier (R e1071). TCRdb reran the public reads through fastp at Q25 and MiXCR, keeping productive beta chains. Rows with one shared CDR3 protein collapse into an entry with the most common genes and DNA. The V and J calls were not made by the authors but by TCRdb's processing. Present in this sample are around 300,000 distinct CDR3 sequences, approximately 15% of which were seen just once. Together, the top ten hold roughly 33% of the sample.

Moderately to severely active disease, a Clinical Activity Score of at least 3, a NOSPECS grade of at least 4, and a duration under 3 months were present in ophthalmopathy patients. The study excluded patients with uncontrolled infections, other autoimmune diseases, pregnancy or lactation. Diagnoses were established on the basis of clinical symptoms, serum thyroxine and TRAb, thyroid ultrasound, and orbital computed tomography. PBMCs were isolated from around 10 ml of fresh peripheral blood by Ficoll-Paque density gradient centrifugation. Trizol reagent was used to extract total RNA, and RNA quality was then checked on an Agilent 2100 Bioanalyzer.

The rearranged segments are TRBV20-1 and TRBJ1-2; the D gene lacks a confident call. The TCR originated in a middle-aged woman with Graves' ophthalmopathy. Sequenced material: blood. The DNA reads as follows: TGCAGTGCTAGGGAACATGTCATCTCTTATGGCTACACCTTC. Translated, this gives CSAREHVISYGYTF.